Presented here are 26 T cell receptor beta chains from one specimen sequenced in a study of beta chain features in type 1 diabetes. The study's findings and limits: There was a moderate but significant shortening of TCRB CDR3s in all four CD4+ subsets of Type 1 diabetes patients.

Investigators reverse transcribed all isolated RNA, so they sequenced expressed TCRB transcripts. Repertoires were generated with immunoSEQ multiplex PCR, while TCRdb's copy carries only in-frame clones and drops some. This sample has hundreds of thousands of clones, with over 9.5% found just once. These receptors' targets are unknown. Sequenced material: naive CD4+ T cells from blood. Receptors originate from a woman aged 18-30 years with type 1 diabetes.

This clone was recorded a few times. CDR3 residues: CASWGLDRQYF. CDR3 sequence (DNA): TGTGCCAGTTGGGGACTCGACCGCCAGTACTTC. V usage is TRBV28 and J usage is TRBJ2-4, with a possible D match to TRBD2 (6 bases). This CDR3 has 11 residues. Trimming cost V 9 bases and J 13 bases, with 16 bases left between them. CDR1 and CDR2 (germline): MDHEN, SYDVKM.

V is TRBV7-2 and J is TRBJ2-5; D uncertain. CDR1 is SGHTA and CDR2 is FQGNSA in the germline V gene. The V end was cut by 1 base, the J end by 1 base, with 4 bases between. This CDR3 comprises 13 residues. CDR3 residues: CASSLGSQETQYF. Written as DNA, the CDR3 is TGTGCCAGCAGCTTAGGGAGCCAAGAGACCCAGTACTTC.

V is TRBV9 and J is TRBJ2-1; weak D call: TRBD2 (5 bases). Between the trimmed V and J ends, which lost 3 bases and 4 bases, there was a span of 11 bases. From germline, CDR1 is SGDLS and CDR2 YYNGEE. This CDR3 contains 14 residues. CDR3 coding DNA: TGTGCCAGCAGCGCCTCGAGGGCTTACAATGAGCAGTTCTTC. The encoded protein is CASSASRAYNEQFF.

V usage is TRBV29-1 and J usage is TRBJ1-1, with D hard to call. The germline V gene has CDR1 SQVTM and CDR2 ANQGSEA. The CDR3 extends over 14 amino acids. The germline V and J ends were trimmed by 5 bases and 0 bases, with 13 bases remaining between them. The CDR3 sequence: CSVQEGGLNTEAFF. The CDR3 DNA reads TGCAGCGTTCAGGAGGGTGGGTTGAACACTGAAGCTTTCTTT. Based on the CDR3 plus reference TRBV29-1 and TRBJ1-1, the full variable domain is SAVISQKPSRDICQRGTSLTIQCQVDSQVTMMFWYRQQPGQSLTLIATANQGSEATYESGFVIDKFPISRPNLTFSTLTVSNMSPEDSSIYLCSVQEGGLNTEAFFGQGTRLTVV.

This clone came up a few times. The chain employs TRBV5-4 and TRBJ1-1; D is perhaps TRBD1 (5 bases). V lost 6 bases and J 1 base, leaving 16 bases between the germline ends. The CDR3 loop spans 15 amino acids. Germline lookup yields CDR1 SGHNT and CDR2 YYREEE (reference sequence). CDR3 amino acids: CASTRKEGPNTEAFF. DNA of the CDR3: TGTGCCAGCACCCGTAAGGAGGGACCGAACACTGAAGCTTTCTTT.

The rearrangement links TRBV6-5 to TRBJ1-4; D remains unclear. Trimming pared 5 bases from V and 7 bases from J, leaving 11 bases between. Germline loops: CDR1 MNHEY, CDR2 SVGAGI. CDR3 size: 13 residues. CDR3 DNA sequence: TGTGCCAGCAGTCGGGGAGGGAGTGAAAAACTGTTTTTT. Translated, it gives CASSRGGSEKLFF.

The chain carries TRBV5-1 and TRBJ2-5; 9 nucleotides match TRBD1. Germline CDR1 is SGHRS and CDR2 is YFSETQ. Germline trimming cut 4 bases from V and 7 bases from J; bases unmatched to any gene: 8. The length of the CDR3 is 14 residues. In DNA, the CDR3 is TGCGCCAGCAGCCCCGGACAGGGGTTCGGGACCCAGTACTTC. Its protein is CASSPGQGFGTQYF. Variable domain in full (rest from reference TRBV5-1 and TRBJ2-5): KAGVTQTPRYLIKTRGQQVTLSCSPISGHRSVSWYQQTPGQGLQFLFEYFSETQRNKGNFPGRFSGRQFSNSRSEMNVSTLELGDSALYLCASSPGQGFGTQYFGPGTRLLVL.

This clone was observed a handful of times. The rearrangement links TRBV28 to TRBJ2-3; D might be TRBD2 (5 bases). Per the germline V gene, CDR1 is MDHEN and CDR2 is SYDVKM. The V and J ends lost 7 bases and 2 bases respectively, with 19 bases between them. CDR3 length: 16 residues. CDR3 nucleotide sequence: TGTGCCAGCATTCTCCGCCGCCCGGGAATCACAGATACGCAGTATTTT. Translating it yields CASILRRPGITDTQYF.

The rearrangement links TRBV28 to TRBJ1-5, with TRBD1 identical over 8 bases. Germline values: CDR1 MDHEN, CDR2 SYDVKM. The J segment lost 3 bases and the V segment lost 5 bases, leaving 15 bases of the junction unmatched. There are 18 residues in the CDR3. The CDR3 nucleotides are TGTGCCAGCAGTCACAGGACAGGGCAGAATCTATTCAATCAGCCCCAGCATTTT. Protein: CASSHRTGQNLFNQPQHF.

CDR3 sequence reads: CASTAGQPQHF. Here the CDR3 DNA reads TGTGCCAGCACTGCGGGTCAGCCCCAGCATTTT. This chain links TRBV6-1 with TRBJ1-5; D gene uncertain. Trimming removed 7 bases at V and 6 bases at J, with 7 bases between. CDR1 and CDR2 from the germline V gene are MNHNS and SASEGT. This CDR3 contains 11 residues.

The chain is built from TRBV4-3 and TRBJ2-5; 8 bases align to TRBD2. V lost 1 base, J lost 4 bases, and 5 bases stayed unmatched. Germline V CDR1 and CDR2: LGHNA, YSLEER. The CDR3 loop spans 15 amino acids. The CDR3 is CASSQVPRGVETQYF. The CDR3 DNA reads as TGCGCCAGCAGCCAAGTTCCGCGGGGGGTAGAGACCCAGTACTTC.

The rearrangement links TRBV4-1 to TRBJ1-2, with 12 positions matching TRBD1. With 5 bases clipped from V and 4 bases from J, the junction kept 11 bases outside the gene matches. The CDR3 is made up of 17 amino acids. Germline lookup yields CDR1 MGHRA and CDR2 YSYEKL. DNA of the CDR3: TGCGCCAGCAGCGCCCGGGACAGGGGGCGGACCACCTATGGCTACACCTTC. As protein: CASSARDRGRTTYGYTF.

On this clone: At one of its ends the junction is not consistent with the germline gene, which may arise from a read error. The gene calls are TRBV6-5 and TRBJ2-7; D is unresolved. There are 10 residues in the CDR3. The germline V gene encodes CDR1 MNHEY and CDR2 SVGAGI. The CDR3 protein is CATPSGPPDF. In DNA, the CDR3 is TGTGCCACCCCGAGTGGGCCCCCAGACTTC.

V usage is TRBV9 and J usage is TRBJ1-1; D remains ambiguous. This CDR3 comprises 13 residues. Germline V gene lookup returns CDR1 SGDLS and CDR2 YYNGEE. The V end lost 0 bases, the J end lost 6 bases, and 9 bases lay between the germline ends. CDR3 amino acids: CASSVVEGSEAFF. In DNA form, the CDR3 reads TGTGCCAGCAGCGTAGTGGAGGGATCTGAAGCTTTCTTT. The full variable domain, rest sourced from reference TRBV9 and TRBJ1-1, is DSGVTQTPKHLITATGQRVTLRCSPRSGDLSVYWYQQSLDQGLQFLIQYYNGEERAKGNILERFSAQQFPDLHSELNLSSLELGDSALYFCASSVVEGSEAFFGQGTRLTVV.

The chain recombines TRBV7-9 with TRBJ2-3, with D tentatively TRBD1 (6 bases). Germline values: CDR1 SEHNR, CDR2 FQNEAQ (reference sequence). The V and J ends lost 5 bases and 4 bases respectively, with 13 bases between them. The CDR3 is 14 residues long. CDR3 sequence reads: CASSGRGDADTQYF. Written as DNA, the CDR3 is TGTGCCAGCAGCGGCAGGGGAGATGCAGATACGCAGTATTTT.

In this sample, this clone turned up a few times. The chain combines TRBV5-1 with TRBJ1-1, with TRBD1 identical over 7 bases. CDR1 is SGHRS and CDR2 is YFSETQ in the germline V gene. J lost 10 bases, V lost 0 bases, and 3 bases had no gene match. The CDR3 runs 12 residues. The CDR3 nucleotides are TGCGCCAGCAGCTTGGACAGGGGTTCAGCTTTCTTT. Its protein is CASSLDRGSAFF.

Turning to this clone: The same CDR3 also results from other DNA sequences found in this sample. The chain is built from TRBV7-2 and TRBJ2-7, with a weak D call TRBD2 (7 bases). This CDR3 has 15 amino acids. Germline values: CDR1 SGHTA, CDR2 FQGNSA. The V gene lost 1 base and the J gene lost 1 base, with 11 bases spanning the gap. CDR3 in DNA: TGTGCCAGCAGCTTAGGCGGGGGCCTGTCCTACGAGCAGTACTTC. Translating it yields CASSLGGGLSYEQYF.

In this sample, this clone turned up a few times. The genes are TRBV7-3 and TRBJ2-3; D might be TRBD2 (7 bases). CDR1 SGHTA and CDR2 FQGTGA come from the germline V gene. The CDR3 is made up of 14 amino acids. The V gene lost 5 bases and the J gene lost 6 bases, with 15 bases spanning the gap. The chain's CDR3 is CASSGGGRMDTQYF. CDR3 nucleotide sequence: TGTGCCAGCAGCGGGGGCGGGAGAATGGATACGCAGTATTTT. The full variable domain, its missing parts supplied by reference TRBV7-3 and TRBJ2-3, is GAGVSQTPSNKVTEKGKYVELRCDPISGHTALYWYRQSLGQGPEFLIYFQGTGAADDSGLPNDRFFAVRPEGSVSTLKIQRTERGDSAVYLCASSGGGRMDTQYFGPGTRLTVL.

V is TRBV29-1 and J is TRBJ1-5, with D tentatively TRBD1 (5 bases). CDR3 length equals 14 residues. Per the germline V gene, CDR1 is SQVTM and CDR2 is ANQGSEA. The V gene lost 5 bases and the J gene lost 3 bases, with 14 bases spanning the gap. The CDR3 DNA reads TGCAGCGTTCTGGGACTCGATTTCAATCAGCCCCAGCATTTT. The encoded protein is CSVLGLDFNQPQHF.

The V call is TRBV4-1, the J call TRBJ2-2, with 9 nucleotides matching TRBD2. This CDR3 has 15 residues. Looked up from germline, CDR1 is MGHRA and CDR2 is YSYEKL. J was trimmed by 7 bases and V by 5 bases; bases with no gene match: 8. The CDR3 DNA reads as TGCGCCAGCAGCAGGACCAGCGGGAGGATCGGGGAGCTGTTTTTT. This gives the protein CASSRTSGRIGELFF.

J is TRBJ2-1 and V is TRBV30, with 8 bases aligning to TRBD2. The CDR3 has 14 amino acids. Germline CDR1 and CDR2: GTSNPN and SVGIG (reference sequence). V gave up 2 bases and J gave up 4 bases; unmatched junction bases: 4. The CDR3 protein is CAWSPAGVYNEQFF. Written as DNA, the CDR3 is TGTGCCTGGAGTCCAGCGGGGGTTTACAATGAGCAGTTCTTC.

This rearrangement joins TRBV19 to TRBJ1-5; 10 nucleotides line up with TRBD1. CDR1 and CDR2 from the germline V gene are LNHDA and SQIVND (reference sequence). The CDR3 consists of 16 residues. After removal of 6 bases from V and 1 base from J, the junction contained 6 bases not matched to a gene. In DNA, the CDR3 is TGTGCCAGTAGCCTGACAGGGGGCTACAGCAATCAGCCCCAGCATTTT. It specifies CASSLTGGYSNQPQHF.

The chain carries TRBV7-2 and TRBJ2-7, with 11 bases fitting TRBD2. Trimming cost V 8 bases and J 3 bases; bases outside gene matches: 6. The V gene's germline CDR1 is SGHTA and CDR2 FQGNSA. The CDR3 extends over 14 amino acids. The CDR3 loop is CASSGTSGYYEQYF. CDR3 DNA sequence: TGTGCCAGCTCGGGGACTAGCGGTTACTACGAGCAGTACTTC.

This clone was detected a few times. Here the CDR3 reads CASSFDGQGMNTEAFF. In nucleotides, the CDR3 is TGTGCCAGCAGTTTCGACGGACAGGGGATGAACACTGAAGCTTTCTTT. This rearrangement joins TRBV6-5 to TRBJ1-1, with TRBD1 matching 9 bases. The CDR3 totals 16 residues. The germline V gene encodes CDR1 MNHEY and CDR2 SVGAGI. The V segment lost 4 bases and the J segment 0 bases; nucleotides outside the gene matches: 6.

V usage is TRBV19 and J usage is TRBJ1-2; D remains unclear. Between the trimmed V and J ends, which lost 5 bases and 2 bases, there was a span of 9 bases. There are 13 residues in the CDR3. Germline values: CDR1 LNHDA, CDR2 SQIVND (reference sequence). As DNA, the CDR3 is TGTGCCAGTAGTTTACAGCTAAACTATGGCTACACCTTC. Translated, it gives CASSLQLNYGYTF.

There are a few counts of this clone. This sequence joins TRBV7-2 and TRBJ2-3, with 9 nucleotides matching TRBD1. The CDR3 has 15 amino acids. Unmatched junction bases numbered 5, after V lost 3 bases and J lost 4 bases. Germline V gives CDR1 SGHTA, CDR2 FQGNSA. This chain's CDR3 is CASSFLDRGADTQYF. CDR3 DNA: TGTGCCAGCAGCTTTTTGGACAGGGGAGCAGATACGCAGTATTTT.